The 23 T cell receptor beta chains below were found in one sample sequenced in a study of T cell responses to AZD1222 COVID-19 vaccine. TCRdb keeps only in-frame clones here, not all; method: immunoSEQ multiplex PCR. Of over 120,000 clones listed, about 90% were seen once; the top ten hold approximately 2%. Here the sequenced sample was peripheral blood, taken on day 0 of AZD1222 vaccination. The receptor source for this set is an adult in good health.

This chain connects TRBV19 to TRBJ1-1; possible D gene TRBD1, 5 bases. The CDR3 is 17 amino acids. Trimming pared 5 bases from V and 2 bases from J, leaving 21 bases between. The germline CDR1 and CDR2 sequences are LNHDA and SQIVND (reference sequence). The CDR3 coding sequence is TGTGCCAGTAGTGACGGTGACAGCCCAATAAGCAACACTGAAGCTTTCTTT. The encoded protein is CASSDGDSPISNTEAFF.

The chain carries TRBV18 and TRBJ2-5, with D perhaps TRBD1 (6 bases). Germline V lookup: CDR1 KGHSH, CDR2 LQKENI. Trimming shortened V by 4 bases and J by 1 base, and 10 bases separated the two germline ends. This CDR3 has 14 residues. The CDR3 region is CASSLWTAQETQYF. Here the CDR3 DNA reads TGTGCCAGCTCACTTTGGACAGCCCAAGAGACCCAGTACTTC.

The V call is TRBV5-3, the J call TRBJ1-4; D gene ambiguous. TRBV5-3 is annotated as an ORF whose role is uncertain. The CDR3 runs to 15 residues. Trimming took off 3 bases at V and 6 bases at J, with 15 bases between the two ends. The CDR3 nucleotides read TGTGCCAGAAGCTCCGACACCTTCCGGGATGAAAAACTGTTTTTT. Amino acid sequence: CARSSDTFRDEKLFF.

The V call is TRBV4-1, the J call TRBJ1-1; tentatively, D is TRBD1 (5 bases). Trimming cost V 3 bases and J 0 bases, with 20 bases left between them. Germline CDR1 reads MGHRA; CDR2 reads YSYEKL. CDR3 size: 18 residues. In DNA, the CDR3 is TGCGCCAGCAGCCAGCATTCATCGGGGCTATCTATGAACACTGAAGCTTTCTTT. It yields the protein CASSQHSSGLSMNTEAFF.

CDR3 in DNA: TGTGCCTGGAGTGGTATGTACACTGAAGCTTTCTTT. Its translation: CAWSGMYTEAFF. This chain links TRBV30 with TRBJ1-1; D not certain. Per the germline V gene, CDR1 is GTSNPN and CDR2 is SVGIG (reference sequence). This CDR3 is 12 amino acids long. Trimming removed 1 base at V and 3 bases at J, with 6 bases between.

This clone was observed once. The chain carries TRBV12-3 or TRBV12-4 and TRBJ2-7, with D possibly matching TRBD2 (7 bases). V was shortened by 3 bases and J by 7 bases, with 13 bases between the two germline ends. CDR3 length equals 13 residues. The CDR3 region is CASSFGGPGEQYF. The CDR3 DNA reads TGTGCCAGCAGTTTCGGGGGGCCAGGGGAGCAGTACTTC.

The V and J genes are TRBV5-5 and TRBJ1-1; 7 bases line up with TRBD1. V gave up 3 bases and J gave up 4 bases; unmatched junction bases: 9. CDR1 and CDR2 (germline): SGHKS, YYEKEE (reference sequence). This CDR3 spans 15 amino acids. CDR3 nucleotides: TGTGCCAGCAGCTACGGGACAGCCACTCGCACTGAAGCTTTCTTT. As protein: CASSYGTATRTEAFF.

V gene TRBV5-6 combines with J gene TRBJ1-6; TRBD1 is a possible D gene (6 bases). This CDR3 spans 17 amino acids. Trimming took 4 bases from V and 0 from J, leaving 14 bases between them. Looked up from germline, CDR1 is SGHDT and CDR2 is YYEEEE. The CDR3 coding sequence is TGTGCCAGCAGCAGGGGACACTTGAGCTCCTATAATTCACCCCTCCACTTT. This sequence encodes CASSRGHLSSYNSPLHF.

Here the CDR3 reads CASSYSWGTEAFF. In nucleotides, the CDR3 is TGTGCCAGCAGTTACTCGTGGGGCACTGAAGCTTTCTTT. The J gene is TRBJ1-1, the V gene TRBV6-5; the D is unclear. This CDR3 is 13 amino acids long. V lost 0 bases, J lost 4 bases, and 6 bases lay in between. CDR1 is MNHEY and CDR2 is SVGAGI in the germline V gene.

The V gene is TRBV7-6, the J gene TRBJ1-5; no clear D. Germline V lookup: CDR1 SGHVS, CDR2 FNYEAQ. Trimming took off 2 bases at V and 4 bases at J, with 9 bases between the two ends. This CDR3 has 14 residues. The CDR3 sequence is CASSLRLKNQPQHF. The CDR3 DNA sequence: TGTGCCAGCAGCTTACGACTCAAGAATCAGCCCCAGCATTTT.

J is TRBJ2-5 and V is TRBV2; TRBD2 might be the D (7 bases). Trimming cost V 8 bases and J 5 bases, with 15 bases left between them. The CDR3 consists of 13 residues. Germline lookup yields CDR1 SNHLY and CDR2 FYNNEI. CDR3: CASRRGAQETQYF. The CDR3, as DNA: TGTGCCAGCCGTCGGGGGGCGCAGGAGACCCAGTACTTC.

The chain links TRBV7-3 to TRBJ1-5, with D perhaps matching TRBD1 (6 bases). Germline V gene sequence: CDR1 SGHTA, CDR2 FQGTGA. V lost 4 bases to trimming and J lost 7 bases, with 11 bases between them. This CDR3 is built from 13 residues. This chain's CDR3 is CASSSEGGQPQHF. In DNA form, the CDR3 reads TGTGCCAGCAGCTCTGAAGGGGGACAGCCCCAGCATTTT.

This chain joins TRBV19 and TRBJ2-2; D is uncertain. Trimming took 10 bases from V and 4 from J, leaving 19 bases between them. The CDR3 covers 15 residues. CDR1 LNHDA and CDR2 SQIVND come from the germline V gene (reference sequence). CDR3 in amino acids: CATKYGDPATGELFF. In DNA form, the CDR3 reads TGTGCCACCAAGTACGGCGACCCAGCCACCGGGGAGCTGTTTTTT.

The chain carries TRBV2 and TRBJ1-2, with TRBD1 matching 7 bases. CDR3 length: 12 residues. J lost 3 bases, V lost 8 bases, and 3 bases had no gene match. The germline CDR1 and CDR2 sequences are SNHLY and FYNNEI. Written as DNA, the CDR3 is TGTGCCAGCGCAGGGGGGGACTATGGCTACACCTTC. It codes for CASAGGDYGYTF. Using reference TRBV2 and TRBJ1-2 for the parts outside the CDR3, the full variable domain is EPEVTQTPSHQVTQMGQEVILRCVPISNHLYFYWYRQILGQKVEFLVSFYNNEISEKSEIFDDQFSVERPDGSNFTLKIRSTKLEDSAMYFCASAGGDYGYTFGSGTRLTVV.

The genes are TRBV5-4 and TRBJ2-3; 13 nucleotides line up with TRBD2. Trimming at V came to 5 bases and at J to 4 bases, leaving 7 bases not matched to a gene. The CDR3 length is 16 residues. Per germline, CDR1 SGHNT and CDR2 YYREEE (reference sequence). The CDR3 DNA follows: TGTGCCAGCAGGTCCCGACTAGCGGGGGGCTCAGATACGCAGTATTTT. It is translated as CASRSRLAGGSDTQYF. Together with reference TRBV5-4 and TRBJ2-3, the CDR3 gives the full variable domain: ETGVTQSPTHLIKTRGQQVTLRCSSQSGHNTVSWYQQALGQGPQFIFQYYREEENGRGNFPPRFSGLQFPNYSSELNVNALELDDSALYLCASRSRLAGGSDTQYFGPGTRLTVL.

The genes are TRBV29-1 and TRBJ1-5; D is possibly TRBD1 (5 bases). The V gene lost 6 bases and the J gene lost 0 bases, with 21 bases spanning the gap. From germline, CDR1 is SQVTM and CDR2 ANQGSEA. CDR3 size: 17 residues. The CDR3 here is CSVGDGDWRYSNQPQHF. CDR3 sequence (DNA): TGCAGCGTCGGGGACGGGGATTGGCGGTATAGCAATCAGCCCCAGCATTTT.

This clone was counted once. The genes are TRBV7-2 and TRBJ1-5, with D perhaps matching TRBD1 (6 bases). Trimming took off 3 bases at V and 1 base at J, with 10 bases between the two ends. CDR1 is SGHTA, CDR2 FQGNSA, per germline. The CDR3 has 15 amino acids. The CDR3 DNA reads TGTGCCAGCAGCTTCCAGGGGATGAGCAATCAGCCCCAGCATTTT. It encodes CASSFQGMSNQPQHF.

Only a few counts were recorded for this clone. The gene calls are TRBV4-2 and TRBJ1-4, with 11 bases that match TRBD1. The CDR3 contains 15 residues. Per the germline V gene, CDR1 is LGHNA and CDR2 is YNFKEQ. V dropped 5 bases and J dropped 7; count of bases not matched to a gene: 6. The CDR3 spells CASSLTGQGAEKLFF. CDR3 bases: TGTGCCAGCAGCTTAACCGGACAGGGGGCTGAAAAACTGTTTTTT.

This clone was detected only once. The chain joins TRBV5-6 to TRBJ2-6; D is undetermined. From germline, CDR1 is SGHDT and CDR2 YYEEEE. The CDR3 spans 18 residues. Trimming shortened V by 3 bases and J by 0 bases, and 16 bases separated the two germline ends. The CDR3 sequence is CASSSPALLYSGANVLTF. CDR3 bases: TGTGCCAGCAGCTCCCCAGCACTTCTCTACTCTGGGGCCAACGTCCTGACTTTC.

This chain joins TRBV3-1 (or the pseudogene TRBV3-2) and TRBJ1-2; D is ambiguous. Germline loops: CDR1 LGHDT, CDR2 YNNKEL (reference sequence). The CDR3 runs 17 residues. V dropped 0 bases and J dropped 3 bases, with 17 bases sitting between them. DNA for the CDR3: TGTGCCAGCAGCCAAGAAATCGCCTGGGTTGAGGACTATGGCTACACCTTC. Residues: CASSQEIAWVEDYGYTF.

In its sample, this clone was seen many times. The chain carries TRBV15 and TRBJ1-1, with D possibly TRBD1 on 5 matching bases. CDR1 and CDR2 (germline): LNHNV, YYDKDF (reference sequence). Trimming shortened V by 5 bases and J by 8 bases, and 12 bases separated the two germline ends. This CDR3 region has 12 residues. CDR3 residues: CATSPGGTEAFF. DNA for the CDR3: TGTGCCACCAGCCCGGGGGGGACGGAAGCTTTCTTT.

The chain recombines TRBV7-9 with TRBJ2-5, with no clear D. Trimming stripped 7 bases from V and 5 bases from J, with 14 bases between. The CDR3 runs to 13 residues. Germline V gene data show CDR1 as SEHNR and CDR2 as FQNEAQ (reference sequence). CDR3 residues: CASNLAPSETQYF. The CDR3 DNA reads TGTGCCAGCAACCTGGCTCCTTCGGAGACCCAGTACTTC.

This chain joins TRBV4-1 and TRBJ2-5; weak D call: TRBD1 (5 bases). This CDR3 has 13 amino acids. Germline values: CDR1 MGHRA, CDR2 YSYEKL. The V and J ends lost 5 bases and 5 bases respectively, with 12 bases between them. The CDR3 nucleotides are TGCGCCAGCAGCAGGGGCCCATTGGAGACCCAGTACTTC. Amino acids: CASSRGPLETQYF.